This T cell receptor beta chain is drawn from a study of T-cell reconstitution after alpha-beta-depleted transplantation in children. Germline V CDR1 and CDR2: SGHDT, YYEEEE. V lost 4 bases to trimming and J lost 0 bases, with 16 bases between them. The CDR3 covers 17 residues. Unique molecular identifiers were incorporated into the prepared TCRbeta library. TCRdb reprocessed the PCR reads via MiXCR and lists one record per CDR3 protein. The sample includes approximately 400,000 distinct CDR3 sequences, approximately 11% of them seen just once. The V gene is TRBV5-6, the J gene TRBJ2-2; D is undetermined. The material was PBMCs from the stem cell graft donor, obtained from the stem cell graft. The clonotype originates from a human donor who donated a stem cell graft to a child with acute myeloid leukemia. Here the CDR3 reads CASSLSWVSANTGELFF. The DNA of the CDR3 is TGTGCCAGCAGCCTCAGCTGGGTCAGCGCGAACACCGGGGAGCTGTTTTTT.